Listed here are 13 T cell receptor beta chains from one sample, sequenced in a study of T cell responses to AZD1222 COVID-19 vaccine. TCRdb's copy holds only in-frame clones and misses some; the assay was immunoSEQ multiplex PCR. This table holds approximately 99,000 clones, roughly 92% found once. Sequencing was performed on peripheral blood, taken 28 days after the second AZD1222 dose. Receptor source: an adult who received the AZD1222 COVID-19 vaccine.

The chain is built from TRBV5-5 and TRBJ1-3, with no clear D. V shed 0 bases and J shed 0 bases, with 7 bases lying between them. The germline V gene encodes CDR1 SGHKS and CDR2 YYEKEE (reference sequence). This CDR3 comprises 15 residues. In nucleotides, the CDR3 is TGTGCCAGCAGCTTGGATTGGGACTCTGGAAACACCATATATTTT. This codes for CASSLDWDSGNTIYF.

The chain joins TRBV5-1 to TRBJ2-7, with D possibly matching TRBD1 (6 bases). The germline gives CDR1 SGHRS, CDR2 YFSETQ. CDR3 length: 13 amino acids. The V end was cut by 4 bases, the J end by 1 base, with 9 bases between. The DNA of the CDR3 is TGCGCCAGCAGCATGACAGGTTCCTACGAGCAGTACTTC. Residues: CASSMTGSYEQYF. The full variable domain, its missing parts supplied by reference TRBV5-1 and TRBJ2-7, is KAGVTQTPRYLIKTRGQQVTLSCSPISGHRSVSWYQQTPGQGLQFLFEYFSETQRNKGNFPGRFSGRQFSNSRSEMNVSTLELGDSALYLCASSMTGSYEQYFGPGTRLTVT.

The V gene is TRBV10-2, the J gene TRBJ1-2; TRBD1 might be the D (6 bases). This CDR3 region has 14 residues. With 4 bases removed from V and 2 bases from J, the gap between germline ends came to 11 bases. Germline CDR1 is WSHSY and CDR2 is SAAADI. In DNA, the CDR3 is TGCGCCAGCAGTGGGACAGCCTCCAACTATGGCTACACCTTC. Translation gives CASSGTASNYGYTF.

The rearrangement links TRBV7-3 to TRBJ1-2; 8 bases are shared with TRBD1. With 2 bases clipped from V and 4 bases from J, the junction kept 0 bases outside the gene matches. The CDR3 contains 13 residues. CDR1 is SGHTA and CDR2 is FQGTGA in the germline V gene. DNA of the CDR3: TGTGCCAGCAGCTTAGGACAGGGCTATGGCTACACCTTC. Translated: CASSLGQGYGYTF.

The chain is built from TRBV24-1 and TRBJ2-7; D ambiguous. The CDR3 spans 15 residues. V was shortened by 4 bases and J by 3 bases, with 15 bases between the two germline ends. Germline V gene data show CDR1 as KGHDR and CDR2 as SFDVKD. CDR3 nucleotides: TGTGCCACCAGTGACCATGCAGGAATGAGCTACGAGCAGTACTTC. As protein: CATSDHAGMSYEQYF.

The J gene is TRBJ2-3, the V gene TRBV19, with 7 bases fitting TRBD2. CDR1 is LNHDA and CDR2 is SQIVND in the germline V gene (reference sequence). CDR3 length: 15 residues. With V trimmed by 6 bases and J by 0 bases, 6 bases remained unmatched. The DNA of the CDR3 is TGTGCCAGTAGCCGTACTAGCGCTAGCACAGATACGCAGTATTTT. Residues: CASSRTSASTDTQYF.

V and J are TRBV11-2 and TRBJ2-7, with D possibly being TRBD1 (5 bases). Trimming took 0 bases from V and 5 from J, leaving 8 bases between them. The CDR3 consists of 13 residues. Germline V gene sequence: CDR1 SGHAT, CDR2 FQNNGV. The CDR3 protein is CASSLDRAHEQYF. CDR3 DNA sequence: TGTGCCAGCAGCTTAGACAGGGCCCACGAGCAGTACTTC. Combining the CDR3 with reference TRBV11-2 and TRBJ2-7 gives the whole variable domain EAGVAQSPRYKIIEKRQSVAFWCNPISGHATLYWYQQILGQGPKLLIQFQNNGVVDDSQLPKDRFSAERLKGVDSTLKIQPAKLEDSAVYLCASSLDRAHEQYFGPGTRLTVT.

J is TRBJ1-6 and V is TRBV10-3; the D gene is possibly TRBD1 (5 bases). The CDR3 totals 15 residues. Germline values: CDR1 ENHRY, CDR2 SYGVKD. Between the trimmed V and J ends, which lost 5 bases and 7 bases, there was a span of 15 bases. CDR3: CAISYSTVVNSPLHF. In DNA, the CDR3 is TGTGCCATCAGTTACTCGACAGTCGTCAATTCACCCCTCCACTTT.

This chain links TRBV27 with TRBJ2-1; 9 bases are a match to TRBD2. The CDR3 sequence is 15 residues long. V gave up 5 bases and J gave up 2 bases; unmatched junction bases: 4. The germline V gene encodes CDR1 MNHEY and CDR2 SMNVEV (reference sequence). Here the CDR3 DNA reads TGTGCCAGCAGTGGCCGGACTAGCGCCTACAATGAGCAGTTCTTC. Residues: CASSGRTSAYNEQFF.

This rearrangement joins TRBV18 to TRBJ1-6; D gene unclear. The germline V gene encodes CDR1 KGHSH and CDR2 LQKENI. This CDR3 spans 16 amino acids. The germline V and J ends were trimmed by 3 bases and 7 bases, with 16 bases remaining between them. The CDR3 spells CASSPTAGWGNSPLHF. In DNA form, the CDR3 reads TGTGCCAGCTCACCCACGGCGGGGTGGGGAAATTCACCCCTCCACTTT.

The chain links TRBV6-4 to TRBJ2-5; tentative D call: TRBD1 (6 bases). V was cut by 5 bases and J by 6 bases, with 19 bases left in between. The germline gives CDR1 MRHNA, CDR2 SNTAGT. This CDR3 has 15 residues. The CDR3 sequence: CASSTPPSRGQTQYF. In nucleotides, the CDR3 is TGTGCCAGCAGTACCCCCCCCTCCAGGGGTCAGACCCAGTACTTC.

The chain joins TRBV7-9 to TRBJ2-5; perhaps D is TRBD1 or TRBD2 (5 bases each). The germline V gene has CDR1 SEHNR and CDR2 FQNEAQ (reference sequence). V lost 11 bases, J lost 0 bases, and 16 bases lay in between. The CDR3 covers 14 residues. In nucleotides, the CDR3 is TGTGCCGGGACGTCTTCTGGGTACCAAGAGACCCAGTACTTC. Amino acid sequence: CAGTSSGYQETQYF.

CDR3 in amino acids: CASSRWPTDTQYF. CDR3 DNA sequence: TGTGCCAGCAGCCGCTGGCCAACAGATACGCAGTATTTT. V gene TRBV27 combines with J gene TRBJ2-3, with no clear D. V was cut by 6 bases and J by 3 bases, with 10 bases left in between. CDR1 MNHEY and CDR2 SMNVEV come from the germline V gene (reference sequence). The CDR3 runs to 13 residues.